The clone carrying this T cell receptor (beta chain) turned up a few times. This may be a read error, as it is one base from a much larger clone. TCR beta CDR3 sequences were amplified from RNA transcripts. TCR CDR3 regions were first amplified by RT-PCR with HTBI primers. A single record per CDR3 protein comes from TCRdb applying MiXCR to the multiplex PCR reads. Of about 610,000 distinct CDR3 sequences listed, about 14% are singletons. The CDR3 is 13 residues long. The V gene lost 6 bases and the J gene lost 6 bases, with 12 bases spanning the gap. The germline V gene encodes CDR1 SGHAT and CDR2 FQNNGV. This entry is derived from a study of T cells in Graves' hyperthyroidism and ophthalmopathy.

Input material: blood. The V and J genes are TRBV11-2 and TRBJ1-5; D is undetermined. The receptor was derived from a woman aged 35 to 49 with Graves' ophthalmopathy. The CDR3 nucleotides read TGTGCCAGCAGTCCAAGGTGGGGTCAGCCCCAGCATTTT. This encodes CASSPRWGQPQHF.